Shown below are 5 T cell receptor beta chains from a single sample sequenced in a study of T cell responses to AZD1222 COVID-19 vaccine. Some clones are missing from TCRdb's copy, which holds only in-frame ones; the method was immunoSEQ multiplex PCR. This sample yields some 150,000 clones, of which roughly 90% are seen a single time; 4.3% belongs to the top ten. The sequencing used peripheral blood, collected 28 days after the second AZD1222 dose. These receptors were obtained from an adult who received the AZD1222 COVID-19 vaccine.

This clone was seen a handful of times. The chain recombines TRBV12-3 or TRBV12-4 with TRBJ1-5; D is unclear. The CDR3 length is 12 residues. Trimming took off 2 bases at V and 4 bases at J, with 3 bases between the two ends. CDR3 in DNA: TGTGCCAGCAGTTTACAGAATCAGCCCCAGCATTTT. Its translation is CASSLQNQPQHF.

The CDR3 nucleotides are TGTGCCAGCGATGGAGGGGTAAGAATCTCCTACGAGCAGTACTTC. Encoded protein: CASDGGVRISYEQYF. The rearrangement links TRBV6-5 to TRBJ2-7; perhaps TRBD2 as D (6 bases). This CDR3 contains 15 residues. Trimming left V 8 bases short and J 0 bases short, with 17 bases between. Germline lookup yields CDR1 MNHEY and CDR2 SVGAGI.

The rearrangement uses TRBV19 and TRBJ1-5, with 10 positions matching TRBD1. The CDR3 loop spans 15 amino acids. Trimming at V came to 5 bases and at J to 4 bases, leaving 5 bases not matched to a gene. The germline V gene encodes CDR1 LNHDA and CDR2 SQIVND (reference sequence). The CDR3 is CASSEWTGGNQPQHF. The CDR3 coding sequence is TGTGCCAGTAGTGAATGGACAGGGGGGAATCAGCCCCAGCATTTT. Together with reference TRBV19 and TRBJ1-5, the CDR3 gives the full variable domain: DGGITQSPKYLFRKEGQNVTLSCEQNLNHDAMYWYRQDPGQGLRLIYYSQIVNDFQKGDIAEGYSVSREKKESFPLTVTSAQKNPTAFYLCASSEWTGGNQPQHFGDGTRLSIL.

The genes are TRBV5-1 and TRBJ1-3; D may be TRBD1 (5 bases). The CDR3 is made up of 15 amino acids. Germline V CDR1 and CDR2: SGHRS, YFSETQ. Trimming took 4 bases from V and 2 from J, leaving 13 bases between them. The CDR3, as DNA: TGCGCCAGCAGCCCGGAGGTGGGGCCTGGAAACACCATATATTTT. As protein: CASSPEVGPGNTIYF.

The chain carries TRBV14 and TRBJ1-2, with 9 bases that match TRBD1. Germline values: CDR1 SGHDN, CDR2 FVKESK. V was pared by 4 bases and J by 7 bases, with 10 bases of the junction left unmatched. The CDR3 loop spans 15 amino acids. DNA of the CDR3: TGTGCCAGCAGCCCCCGGGACAGGGTTCTGCGTGGCTACACCTTC. This translates into CASSPRDRVLRGYTF.